This T cell receptor beta chain was sequenced for a study of CD8+ T cells in alopecia areata. Sequencing relied on a cDNA template that was reverse transcribed from extracted RNA. The protocol was immunoSEQ multiplex PCR, while the TCRdb copy is restricted to in-frame clones and leaves out a portion. The table lists roughly 64,000 clones, roughly two fifths of them singletons, with about 53% in the top ten. Germline CDR1 is SGHTA and CDR2 is FQGTGA. The CDR3 runs 16 residues. The ends lost 4 bases at V and 1 base at J; junction bases unmatched: 5. This sequence joins TRBV7-3 and TRBJ2-1, with TRBD2 matching 9 bases. The sequence was collected from a human donor with alopecia areata. The sequencing sample was made of NKG2D-low CD8+ T cells sorted from blood. CDR3 nucleotide sequence: TGTGCCAGCAGCTCTCTAAGCGGGAGGTCCTACAATGAGCAGTTCTTC. Protein product: CASSSLSGRSYNEQFF.